The clone carrying this T cell receptor beta chain showed up just a few times. Its antigen is unknown. The sample comes from a study of regulatory T cells in long-lasting Graves disease. Study outcomes and limitations: TRBV28 was favored in persistent disease, as were TRBJ1-2 and TRBJ2-5.

Time point reported: persistent/refractory GD, antithyroid drugs over 5 years with positive TRAb. Making the TCR library involved RNA that had been extracted from PBMCs. The CDR3 loop spans 15 amino acids. V lost 3 bases and J lost 4, with 18 bases in between. Germline V gives CDR1 DFQATT, CDR2 SNEGSKA (reference sequence). Through Arm-PCR of CDR3 regions and iRepertoire HTBI primers, TCR beta libraries were built. TCRdb analysed the multiplex PCR reads with MiXCR anew, one entry per CDR3 protein. The table includes 500,000 to 700,000 distinct CDR3 sequences, around 32% detected once. The material was peripheral blood mononuclear cells (PBMCs), obtained when the disease was refractory, from a patient treated with antithyroid drugs. This chain joins TRBV20-1 and TRBJ1-1; TRBD1 is a possible D gene (5 bases). This clonotype was obtained from a female donor with Graves disease. CDR3 bases: TGCAGTGCTAGGCAATACAGGTTGGGCAGCACTGAAGCTTTCTTT. It yields the protein CSARQYRLGSTEAFF.